This entry lists 17 T cell receptor beta chains sequenced from one sample in a study of a mutant IDH1 vaccine in newly diagnosed glioma. TCRdb's table, derived via immunoSEQ multiplex PCR, lists solely in-frame clones and lacks some. The data hold some 100,000 clones, with around 82% observed a single time. Regarding time point: baseline, week 1 (first vaccination visit). Treatment indicated: pre-vaccination baseline after standard-of-care therapy. Sequenced here: PBMCs, sampled from a glioma patient treated with radiotherapy, temozolomide or both. The receptors come from a woman between 50 and 59 years old with glioma.

V is TRBV7-8 and J is TRBJ1-1, with a possible D match to TRBD1 (5 bases). Germline V gene lookup returns CDR1 SGHVS and CDR2 FQNEAQ. The CDR3 loop spans 14 amino acids. The V gene lost 5 bases and the J gene lost 0 bases, with 10 bases spanning the gap. The CDR3 is CASSPGTVNTEAFF. CDR3 in DNA: TGTGCCAGCAGCCCCGGGACGGTGAACACTGAAGCTTTCTTT.

The chain employs TRBV5-1 and TRBJ2-5; a possible D gene is TRBD2 (5 bases). The CDR3 has 14 residues. Germline-derived CDR1 and CDR2 are SGHRS and YFSETQ. V was cut by 2 bases and J by 5 bases, with 13 bases left in between. The CDR3: CASSLSTTQETQYF. Here the CDR3 DNA reads TGCGCCAGCAGCTTATCGACTACTCAGGAGACCCAGTACTTC.

V and J are TRBV19 and TRBJ1-6; D unclear. The germline V gene encodes CDR1 LNHDA and CDR2 SQIVND (reference sequence). V was trimmed by 5 bases and J by 11 bases, leaving 16 bases between them. This CDR3 contains 14 residues. In DNA form, the CDR3 reads TGTGCCAGTAGTGTCACGACCGGTGGTGCACCCCTCCACTTT. This sequence encodes CASSVTTGGAPLHF.

The rearrangement uses TRBV10-3 and TRBJ2-2; D may be TRBD1 or TRBD2 (5 bases each). V lost 10 bases and J lost 2, with 14 bases in between. Germline V gene lookup returns CDR1 ENHRY and CDR2 SYGVKD. The CDR3 is 14 amino acids. The CDR3 reads CATRLGDNTGELFF. CDR3 bases: TGTGCCACCCGGCTGGGGGATAACACCGGGGAGCTGTTTTTT.

The chain has TRBV10-1 and TRBJ2-6; D may be TRBD2 (5 bases). CDR1 is WNHNN and CDR2 is SYGVQD in the germline V gene (reference sequence). The CDR3 loop spans 15 amino acids. V lost 2 bases and J 2 bases, leaving 7 bases between the germline ends. The CDR3 region has the DNA TGCGCCAGCAGTGAGCACGGGGCTGGGGCCAACGTCCTGACTTTC. Protein sequence: CASSEHGAGANVLTF.

In this sample, this clone turned up a few times. The J gene is TRBJ1-2, the V gene TRBV6-5, with no clear D. The CDR3 loop spans 14 amino acids. Per the germline V gene, CDR1 is MNHEY and CDR2 is SVGAGI. The ends were cut back, 6 bases at V and 8 bases at J, with 19 bases in the middle. DNA of the CDR3: TGTGCCAGCAGACAACCCGACATGGGTGGAGGCTACACCTTC. It translates to CASRQPDMGGGYTF.

The CDR3 nucleotides read TGCGCCAGCAGCTTAACGGGACAGCTTCAAGAGACCCAGTACTTC. Translating it yields CASSLTGQLQETQYF. The V call is TRBV5-1, the J call TRBJ2-5, with 7 bases identical to TRBD1. The CDR3 loop spans 15 amino acids. V was clipped by 2 bases and J by 2 bases; unmatched bases: 6. Germline-derived CDR1 and CDR2 are SGHRS and YFSETQ.

The genes are TRBV11-3 and TRBJ2-2; TRBD1 aligns across 7 bases. The CDR3 length is 16 residues. With V trimmed by 3 bases and J by 0 bases, 4 bases remained unmatched. Germline V gives CDR1 SGHNT, CDR2 YENEEA. CDR3 DNA sequence: TGTGCCAGCAGCTTTAGGGGGCAGACGAACACCGGGGAGCTGTTTTTT. Its protein product is CASSFRGQTNTGELFF. Combining the CDR3 with reference TRBV11-3 and TRBJ2-2 gives the whole variable domain EAGVVQSPRYKIIEKKQPVAFWCNPISGHNTLYWYLQNLGQGPELLIRYENEEAVDDSQLPKDRFSAERLKGVDSTLKIQPAELGDSAVYLCASSFRGQTNTGELFFGEGSRLTVL.

This clone was seen once. This sequence joins TRBV5-6 and TRBJ2-5; D gene uncertain. The CDR3 spans 14 residues. The germline V and J ends were trimmed by 1 base and 10 bases, with 17 bases remaining between them. Germline CDR1 SGHDT, CDR2 YYEEEE. The DNA of the CDR3 is TGTGCCAGCAGCTTGTCGGCCGCAGAGTCAGACCAGTACTTC. Translation gives CASSLSAAESDQYF.

Written as DNA, the CDR3 is TGTGCCAGCAGTAGGGACGGCGGGCCCCAGCATTTT. This translates into CASSRDGGPQHF. The chain recombines TRBV27 with TRBJ1-5; a weak D match, TRBD1 (5 bases). The V gene's germline CDR1 is MNHEY and CDR2 SMNVEV (reference sequence). The ends were cut back, 5 bases at V and 9 bases at J, with 11 bases in the middle. The CDR3 loop spans 12 amino acids.

This chain connects TRBV6-5 to TRBJ1-6, with a tentative D call TRBD1 (5 bases). This CDR3 has 12 amino acids. The V end was cut by 6 bases, the J end by 14 bases, with 14 bases between. Germline V CDR1 and CDR2: MNHEY, SVGAGI. CDR3 DNA sequence: TGTGCCAGCAGAGAGACTGGGACCACCCTCCACTTT. Its protein product is CASRETGTTLHF.

This clone was picked up a small number of times. The chain links TRBV29-1 to TRBJ1-1; unclear D gene. Between the trimmed V and J ends, which lost 4 bases and 0 bases, there was a span of 6 bases. Germline V gene data show CDR1 as SQVTM and CDR2 as ANQGSEA. CDR3 length: 12 residues. As DNA, the CDR3 is TGCAGCGTTGGTAGATTGAACACTGAAGCTTTCTTT. This translates into CSVGRLNTEAFF.

This CDR3 is CAISESGGSGHEQYF. The DNA of the CDR3 is TGTGCCATCAGTGAGTCAGGAGGATCGGGACACGAGCAGTACTTC. The chain combines TRBV10-3 with TRBJ2-7, with D perhaps being TRBD1 or TRBD2 (5 bases each). Germline V lookup: CDR1 ENHRY, CDR2 SYGVKD. V lost 0 bases and J 5 bases, leaving 14 bases between the germline ends. This CDR3 contains 15 residues.

The chain employs TRBV27 and TRBJ1-6, with a possible D match to TRBD1 (5 bases). The CDR3 is 14 residues long. Germline CDR1 is MNHEY and CDR2 is SMNVEV (reference sequence). Deletions cut 2 bases from V and 8 bases from J, with 10 bases between. CDR3 amino acids: CASSLLQDHSPLHF. The CDR3 coding sequence is TGTGCCAGCAGTTTACTACAGGATCATTCACCCCTCCACTTT.

This chain joins TRBV29-1 and TRBJ1-2, with D tentatively TRBD1 (5 bases). The CDR3 covers 12 residues. Germline V gene data show CDR1 as SQVTM and CDR2 as ANQGSEA. Trimming shortened V by 6 bases and J by 7 bases, and 15 bases separated the two germline ends. CDR3 bases: TGCAGCGTAACCGGAGGGGAGGTTGGCTACACCTTC. It translates to CSVTGGEVGYTF.

The chain links TRBV7-9 to TRBJ2-7, with D unresolved. CDR1 is SEHNR and CDR2 is FQNEAQ in the germline V gene (reference sequence). This CDR3 has 13 residues. V lost 1 base and J lost 2, with 6 bases in between. The CDR3 nucleotides read TGTGCCAGCAGCTTAGATGGCCCCTACGAGCAGTACTTC. Amino acid sequence: CASSLDGPYEQYF.

This chain links TRBV9 with TRBJ2-7; TRBD2 is a possible D gene (6 bases). The CDR3 contains 15 residues. CDR1 SGDLS and CDR2 YYNGEE come from the germline V gene. Deletions cut 3 bases from V and 0 bases from J, with 13 bases between. The DNA for the CDR3 is TGTGCCAGCAGCGCCCGCGGGGAGCTCTCCTACGAGCAGTACTTC. Protein product: CASSARGELSYEQYF.